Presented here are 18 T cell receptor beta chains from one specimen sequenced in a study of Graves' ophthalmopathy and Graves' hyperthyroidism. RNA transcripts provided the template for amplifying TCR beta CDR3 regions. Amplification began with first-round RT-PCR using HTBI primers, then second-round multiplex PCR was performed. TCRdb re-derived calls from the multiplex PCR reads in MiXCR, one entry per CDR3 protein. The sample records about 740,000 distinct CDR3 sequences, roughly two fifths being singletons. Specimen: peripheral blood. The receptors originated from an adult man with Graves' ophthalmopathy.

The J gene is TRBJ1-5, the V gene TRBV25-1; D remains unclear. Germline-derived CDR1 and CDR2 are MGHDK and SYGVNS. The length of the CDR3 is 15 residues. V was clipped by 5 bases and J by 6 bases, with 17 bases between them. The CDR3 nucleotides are TGTGCCAGCAGTTTATCGACGGGGTCTCGTCAGCCCCAGCATTTT. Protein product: CASSLSTGSRQPQHF.

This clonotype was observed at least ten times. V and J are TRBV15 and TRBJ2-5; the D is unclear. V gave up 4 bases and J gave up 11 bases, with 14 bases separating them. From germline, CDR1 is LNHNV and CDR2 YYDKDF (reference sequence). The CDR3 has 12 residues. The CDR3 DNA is TGTGCCACCAGCACAACCGGAACAAATCAGTACTTC. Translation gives CATSTTGTNQYF.

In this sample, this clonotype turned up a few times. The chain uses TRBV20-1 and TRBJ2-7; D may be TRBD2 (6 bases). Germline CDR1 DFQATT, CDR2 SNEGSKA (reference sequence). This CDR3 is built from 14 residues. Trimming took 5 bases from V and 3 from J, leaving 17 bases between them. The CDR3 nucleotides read TGCAGTGCTCACTTGGGACTTTTGGGCTACGAGCAGTACTTC. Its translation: CSAHLGLLGYEQYF.

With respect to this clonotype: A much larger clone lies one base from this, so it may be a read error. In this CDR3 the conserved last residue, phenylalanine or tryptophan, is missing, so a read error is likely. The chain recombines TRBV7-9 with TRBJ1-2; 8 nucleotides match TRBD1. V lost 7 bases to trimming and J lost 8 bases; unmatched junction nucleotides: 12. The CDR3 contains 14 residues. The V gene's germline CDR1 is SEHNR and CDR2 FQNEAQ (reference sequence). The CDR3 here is CASTTGTGFSGYTL. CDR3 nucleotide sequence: TGTGCCAGCACGACCGGGACAGGTTTTTCCGGCTACACCCTC.

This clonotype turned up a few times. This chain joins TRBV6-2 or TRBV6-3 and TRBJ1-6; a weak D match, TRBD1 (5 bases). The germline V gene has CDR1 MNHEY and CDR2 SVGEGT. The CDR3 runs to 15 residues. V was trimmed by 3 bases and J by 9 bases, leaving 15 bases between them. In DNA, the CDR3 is TGTGCCAGCAGTTATTGGACATCCATGGGTTCACCCCTCCACTTT. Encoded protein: CASSYWTSMGSPLHF.

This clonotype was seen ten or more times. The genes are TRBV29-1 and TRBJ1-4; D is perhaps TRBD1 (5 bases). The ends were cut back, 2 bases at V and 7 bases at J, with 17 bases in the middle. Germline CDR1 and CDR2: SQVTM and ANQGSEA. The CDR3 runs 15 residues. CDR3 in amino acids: CSVELGRTLSEKLFF. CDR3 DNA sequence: TGCAGCGTTGAATTAGGCAGGACATTATCTGAAAAACTGTTTTTT.

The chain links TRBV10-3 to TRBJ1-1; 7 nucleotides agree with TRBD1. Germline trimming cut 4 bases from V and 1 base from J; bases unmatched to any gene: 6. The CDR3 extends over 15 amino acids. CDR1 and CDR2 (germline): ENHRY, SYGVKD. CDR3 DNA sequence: TGTGCCATCAGTGGGGCAGGGGGGGCGAACACTGAAGCTTTCTTT. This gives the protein CAISGAGGANTEAFF.

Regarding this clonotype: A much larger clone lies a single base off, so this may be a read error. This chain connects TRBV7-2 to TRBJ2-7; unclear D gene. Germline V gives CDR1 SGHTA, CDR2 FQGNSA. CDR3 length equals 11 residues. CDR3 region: CASGLGEGQYF. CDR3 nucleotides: TGTGCCAGCGGCTTAGGTGAAGGGCAGTACTTC.

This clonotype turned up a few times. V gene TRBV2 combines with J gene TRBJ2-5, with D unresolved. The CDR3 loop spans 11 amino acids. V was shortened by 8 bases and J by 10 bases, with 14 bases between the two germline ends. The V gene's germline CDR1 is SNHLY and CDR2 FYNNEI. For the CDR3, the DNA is TGTGCCAGCGGCACCCCTTATATCCAGTACTTC. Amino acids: CASGTPYIQYF. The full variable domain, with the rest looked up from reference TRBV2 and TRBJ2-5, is EPEVTQTPSHQVTQMGQEVILRCVPISNHLYFYWYRQILGQKVEFLVSFYNNEISEKSEIFDDQFSVERPDGSNFTLKIRSTKLEDSAMYFCASGTPYIQYFGPGTRLLVL.

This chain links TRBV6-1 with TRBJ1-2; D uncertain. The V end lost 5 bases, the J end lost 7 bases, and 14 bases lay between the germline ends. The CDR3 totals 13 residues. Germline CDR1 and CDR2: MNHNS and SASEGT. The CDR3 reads CASSQQRSGGYTF. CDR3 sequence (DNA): TGTGCCAGCAGTCAACAGAGGTCGGGTGGCTACACCTTC.

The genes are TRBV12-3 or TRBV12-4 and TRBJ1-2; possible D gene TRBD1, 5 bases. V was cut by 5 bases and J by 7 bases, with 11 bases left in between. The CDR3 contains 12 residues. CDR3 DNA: TGTGCCAGCAGTGCCAGGGCCTCTGGCTACACCTTC. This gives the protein CASSARASGYTF.

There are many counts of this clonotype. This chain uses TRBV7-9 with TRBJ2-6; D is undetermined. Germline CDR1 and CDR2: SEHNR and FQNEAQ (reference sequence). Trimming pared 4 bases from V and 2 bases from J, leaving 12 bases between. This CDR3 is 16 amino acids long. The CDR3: CASSSERTAGANVLTF. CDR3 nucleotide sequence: TGTGCCAGCAGCTCGGAAAGGACGGCTGGGGCCAACGTCCTGACTTTC.

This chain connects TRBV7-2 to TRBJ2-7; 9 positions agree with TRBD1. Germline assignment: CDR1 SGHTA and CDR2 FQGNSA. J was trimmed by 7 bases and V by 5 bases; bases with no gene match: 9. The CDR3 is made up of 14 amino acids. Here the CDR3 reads CASSRTGAPTEQYF. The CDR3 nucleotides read TGTGCCAGCAGCCGGACAGGGGCCCCCACTGAGCAGTACTTC.

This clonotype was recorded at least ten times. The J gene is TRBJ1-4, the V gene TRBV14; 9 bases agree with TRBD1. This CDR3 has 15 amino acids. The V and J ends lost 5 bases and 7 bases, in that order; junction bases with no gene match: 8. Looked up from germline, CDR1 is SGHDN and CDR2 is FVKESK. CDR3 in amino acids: CASSGTGGIGEKLFF. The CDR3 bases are TGTGCCAGCAGCGGTACAGGGGGCATCGGTGAAAAACTGTTTTTT.

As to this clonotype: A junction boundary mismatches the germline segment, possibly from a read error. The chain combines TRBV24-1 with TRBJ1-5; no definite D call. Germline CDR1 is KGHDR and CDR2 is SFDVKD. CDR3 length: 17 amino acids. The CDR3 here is CASSYSAVLRGGQPQHF. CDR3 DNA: TGTGCCAGCAGTTACTCGGCTGTTTTACGCGGTGGTCAGCCCCAGCATTTT.

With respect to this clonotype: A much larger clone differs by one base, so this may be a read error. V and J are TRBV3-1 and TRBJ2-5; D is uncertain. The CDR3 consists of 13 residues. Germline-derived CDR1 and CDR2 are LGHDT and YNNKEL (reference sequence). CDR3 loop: CASSPTYQEAQYF. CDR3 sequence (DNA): TGTGCCAGCAGTCCTACATACCAAGAGGCCCAGTACTTC.

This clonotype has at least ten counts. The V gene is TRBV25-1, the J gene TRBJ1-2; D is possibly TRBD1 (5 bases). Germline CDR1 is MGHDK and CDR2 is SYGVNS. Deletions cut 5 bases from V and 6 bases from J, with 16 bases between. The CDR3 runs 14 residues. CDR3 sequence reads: CASSLGTGNNGYTF. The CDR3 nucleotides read TGTGCCAGCAGTCTTGGGACGGGCAATAATGGCTACACCTTC.

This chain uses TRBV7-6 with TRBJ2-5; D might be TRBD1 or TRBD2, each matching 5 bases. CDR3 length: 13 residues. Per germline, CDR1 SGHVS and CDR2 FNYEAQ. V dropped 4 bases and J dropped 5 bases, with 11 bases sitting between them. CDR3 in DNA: TGTGCCAGCAGCTCGGGGCAGTGGGAGACCCAGTACTTC. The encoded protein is CASSSGQWETQYF.